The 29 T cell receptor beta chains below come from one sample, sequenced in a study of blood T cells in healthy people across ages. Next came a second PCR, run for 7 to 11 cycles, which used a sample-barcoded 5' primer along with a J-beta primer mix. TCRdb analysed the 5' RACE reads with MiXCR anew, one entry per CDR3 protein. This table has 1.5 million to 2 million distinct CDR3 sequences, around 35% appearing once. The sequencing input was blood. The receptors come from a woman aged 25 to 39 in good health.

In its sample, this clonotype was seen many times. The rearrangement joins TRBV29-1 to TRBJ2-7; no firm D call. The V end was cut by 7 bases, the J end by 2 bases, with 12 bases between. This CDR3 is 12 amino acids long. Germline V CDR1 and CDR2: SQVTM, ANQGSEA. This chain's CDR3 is CSAGHSAYEQYF. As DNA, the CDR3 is TGCAGCGCCGGGCACTCCGCCTACGAGCAGTACTTC.

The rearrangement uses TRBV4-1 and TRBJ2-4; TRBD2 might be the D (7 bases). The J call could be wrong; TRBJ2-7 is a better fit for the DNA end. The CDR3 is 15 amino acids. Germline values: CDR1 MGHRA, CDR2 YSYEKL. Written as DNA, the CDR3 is TGCGCCAGCAGCCCTGGGGGGGGGCGCGTTTACGAGCAGTACTTC. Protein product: CASSPGGGRVYEQYF.

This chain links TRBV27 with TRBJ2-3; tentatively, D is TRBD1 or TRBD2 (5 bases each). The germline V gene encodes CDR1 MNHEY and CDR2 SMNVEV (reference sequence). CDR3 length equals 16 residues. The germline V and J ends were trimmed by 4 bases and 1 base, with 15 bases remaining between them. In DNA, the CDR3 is TGTGCCAGCAGTTCCCCGGGACCCAGACGCACAGATACGCAGTATTTT. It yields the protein CASSSPGPRRTDTQYF.

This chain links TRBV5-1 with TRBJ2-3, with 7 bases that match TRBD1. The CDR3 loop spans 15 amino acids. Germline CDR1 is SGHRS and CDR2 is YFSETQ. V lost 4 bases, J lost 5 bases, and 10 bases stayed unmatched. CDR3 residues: CASSAGTVFGDTQYF. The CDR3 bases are TGCGCCAGCAGCGCCGGGACAGTCTTTGGAGATACGCAGTATTTT. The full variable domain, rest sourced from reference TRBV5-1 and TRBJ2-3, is KAGVTQTPRYLIKTRGQQVTLSCSPISGHRSVSWYQQTPGQGLQFLFEYFSETQRNKGNFPGRFSGRQFSNSRSEMNVSTLELGDSALYLCASSAGTVFGDTQYFGPGTRLTVL.

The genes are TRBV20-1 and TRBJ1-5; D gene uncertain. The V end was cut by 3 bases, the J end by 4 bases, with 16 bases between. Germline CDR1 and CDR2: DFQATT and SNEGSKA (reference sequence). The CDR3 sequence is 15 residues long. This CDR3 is CSASIHSNPNQPQHF. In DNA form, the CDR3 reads TGCAGTGCTAGTATCCACAGTAACCCGAATCAGCCCCAGCATTTT.

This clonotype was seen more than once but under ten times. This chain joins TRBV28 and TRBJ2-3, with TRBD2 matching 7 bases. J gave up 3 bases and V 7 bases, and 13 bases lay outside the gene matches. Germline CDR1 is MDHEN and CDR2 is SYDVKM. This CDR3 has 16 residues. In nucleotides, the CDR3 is TGTGCCAGCACCACCTGGGGGGGGTCGGGTACAGATACGCAGTATTTT. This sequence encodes CASTTWGGSGTDTQYF. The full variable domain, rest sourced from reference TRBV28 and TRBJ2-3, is DVKVTQSSRYLVKRTGEKVFLECVQDMDHENMFWYRQDPGLGLRLIYFSYDVKMKEKGDIPEGYSVSREKKERFSLILESASTNQTSMYLCASTTWGGSGTDTQYFGPGTRLTVL.

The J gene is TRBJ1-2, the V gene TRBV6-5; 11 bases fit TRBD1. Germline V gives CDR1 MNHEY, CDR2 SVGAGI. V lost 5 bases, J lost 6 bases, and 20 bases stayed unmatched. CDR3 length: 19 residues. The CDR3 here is CASSTYLPGTGGALDGYTF. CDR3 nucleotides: TGTGCCAGCAGTACTTACCTACCCGGGACAGGGGGGGCCTTAGATGGCTACACCTTC.

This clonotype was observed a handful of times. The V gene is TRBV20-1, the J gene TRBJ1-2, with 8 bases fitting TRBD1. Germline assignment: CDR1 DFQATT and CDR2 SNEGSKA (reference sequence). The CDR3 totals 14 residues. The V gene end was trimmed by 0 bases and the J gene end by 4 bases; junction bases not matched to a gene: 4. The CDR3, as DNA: TGCAGTGCTAGAGACCGACAGGGGCCCTATGGCTACACCTTC. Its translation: CSARDRQGPYGYTF.

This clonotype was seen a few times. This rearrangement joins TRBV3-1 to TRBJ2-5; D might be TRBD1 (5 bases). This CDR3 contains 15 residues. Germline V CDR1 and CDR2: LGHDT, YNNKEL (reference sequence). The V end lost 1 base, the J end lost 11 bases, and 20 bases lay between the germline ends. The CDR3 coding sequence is TGTGCCAGCAGCCAAGCGGCAGGGAAAGGGCAAAAGCAGTACTTC. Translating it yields CASSQAAGKGQKQYF.

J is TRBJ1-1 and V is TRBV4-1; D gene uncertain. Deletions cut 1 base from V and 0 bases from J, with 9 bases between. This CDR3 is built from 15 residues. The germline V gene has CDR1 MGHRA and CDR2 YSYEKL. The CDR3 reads CASSQGAVLNTEAFF. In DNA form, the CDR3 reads TGCGCCAGCAGCCAAGGGGCGGTACTGAACACTGAAGCTTTCTTT.

DNA for the CDR3: TGTGCCAGCAGTCAACAGGGGGCTGGATCTGGGGCCAACGTCCTGACTTTC. Translated: CASSQQGAGSGANVLTF. The rearrangement links TRBV28 to TRBJ2-6, with 9 bases lining up with TRBD1. Germline V gene sequence: CDR1 MDHEN, CDR2 SYDVKM. The CDR3 has 17 amino acids. After removal of 5 bases from V and 1 base from J, the junction contained 6 bases not matched to a gene.

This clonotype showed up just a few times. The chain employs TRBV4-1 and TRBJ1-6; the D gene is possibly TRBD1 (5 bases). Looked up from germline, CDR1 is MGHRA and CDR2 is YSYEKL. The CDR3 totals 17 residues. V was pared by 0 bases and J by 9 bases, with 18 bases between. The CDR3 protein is CASSQDGGTLLVSPLHF. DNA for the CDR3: TGCGCCAGCAGCCAAGATGGTGGGACGCTCCTGGTTTCACCCCTCCACTTT.

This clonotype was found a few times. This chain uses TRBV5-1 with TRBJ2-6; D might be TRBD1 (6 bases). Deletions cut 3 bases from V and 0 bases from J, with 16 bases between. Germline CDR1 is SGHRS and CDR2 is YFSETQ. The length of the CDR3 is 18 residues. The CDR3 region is CASSSEQGALSGANVLTF. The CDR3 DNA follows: TGCGCCAGCAGCTCGGAACAGGGTGCCCTCTCTGGGGCCAACGTCCTGACTTTC. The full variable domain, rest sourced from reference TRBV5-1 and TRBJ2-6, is KAGVTQTPRYLIKTRGQQVTLSCSPISGHRSVSWYQQTPGQGLQFLFEYFSETQRNKGNFPGRFSGRQFSNSRSEMNVSTLELGDSALYLCASSSEQGALSGANVLTFGAGSRLTVL.

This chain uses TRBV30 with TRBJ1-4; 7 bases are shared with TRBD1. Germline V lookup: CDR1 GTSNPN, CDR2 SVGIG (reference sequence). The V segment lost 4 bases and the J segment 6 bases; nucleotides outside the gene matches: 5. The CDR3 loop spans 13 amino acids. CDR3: CAWTQGGYEKLFF. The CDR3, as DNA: TGTGCCTGGACTCAGGGGGGATATGAAAAACTGTTTTTT.

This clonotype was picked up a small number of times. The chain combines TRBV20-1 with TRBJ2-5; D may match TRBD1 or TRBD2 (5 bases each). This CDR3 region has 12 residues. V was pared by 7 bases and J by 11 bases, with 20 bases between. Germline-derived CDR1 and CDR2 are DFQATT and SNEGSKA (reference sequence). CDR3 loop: CSGKRGHEEQYF. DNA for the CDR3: TGCAGTGGAAAGAGGGGTCATGAGGAGCAGTACTTC.

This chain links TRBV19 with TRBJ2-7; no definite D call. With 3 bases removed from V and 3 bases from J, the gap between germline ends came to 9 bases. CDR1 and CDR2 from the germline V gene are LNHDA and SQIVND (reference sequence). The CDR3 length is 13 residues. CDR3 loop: CASSMTTVYEQYF. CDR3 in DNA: TGTGCCAGTAGTATGACCACCGTCTACGAGCAGTACTTC.

The CDR3 is CASSPGLAGELGSYEQYF. The CDR3 DNA follows: TGTGCCAGCAGTCCCGGACTAGCCGGGGAGCTAGGCTCCTACGAGCAGTACTTC. V and J are TRBV7-2 and TRBJ2-7; 8 bases are a match to TRBD2. The CDR3 contains 18 residues. Losses at the gene ends were 6 bases for V and 0 bases for J; bases not matched to a gene: 16. The germline V gene has CDR1 SGHTA and CDR2 FQGNSA.

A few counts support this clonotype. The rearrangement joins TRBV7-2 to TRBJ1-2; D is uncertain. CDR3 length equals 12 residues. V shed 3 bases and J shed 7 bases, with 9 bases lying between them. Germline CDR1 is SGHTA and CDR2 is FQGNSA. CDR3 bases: TGTGCCAGCAGCTTCTATCCTCCTGGCTACACCTTC. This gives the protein CASSFYPPGYTF. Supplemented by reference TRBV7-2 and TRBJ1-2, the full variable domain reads GAGVSQSPSNKVTEKGKDVELRCDPISGHTALYWYRQSLGQGLEFLIYFQGNSAPDKSGLPSDRFSAERTGGSVSTLTIQRTQQEDSAVYLCASSFYPPGYTFGSGTRLTVV.

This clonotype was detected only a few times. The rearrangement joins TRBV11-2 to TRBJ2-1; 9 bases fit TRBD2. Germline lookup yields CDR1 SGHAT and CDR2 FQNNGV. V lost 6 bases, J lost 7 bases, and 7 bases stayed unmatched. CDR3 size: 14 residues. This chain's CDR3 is CASRFSGGRNEQFF. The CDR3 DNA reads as TGTGCCAGCAGATTCAGCGGGGGGAGGAATGAGCAGTTCTTC.

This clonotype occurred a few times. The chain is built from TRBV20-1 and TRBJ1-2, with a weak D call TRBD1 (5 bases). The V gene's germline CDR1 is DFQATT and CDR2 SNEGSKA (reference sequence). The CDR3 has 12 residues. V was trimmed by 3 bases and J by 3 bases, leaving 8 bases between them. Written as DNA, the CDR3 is TGCAGTGCTAGGGACACACACTATGGCTACACCTTC. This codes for CSARDTHYGYTF.

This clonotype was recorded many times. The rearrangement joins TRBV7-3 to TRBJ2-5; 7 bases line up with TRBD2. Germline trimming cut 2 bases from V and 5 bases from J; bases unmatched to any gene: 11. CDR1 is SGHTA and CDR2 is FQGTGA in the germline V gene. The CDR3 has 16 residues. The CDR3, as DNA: TGTGCCAGCAGCTTATACGCTAGCGGTACTGGGGAGACCCAGTACTTC. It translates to CASSLYASGTGETQYF.

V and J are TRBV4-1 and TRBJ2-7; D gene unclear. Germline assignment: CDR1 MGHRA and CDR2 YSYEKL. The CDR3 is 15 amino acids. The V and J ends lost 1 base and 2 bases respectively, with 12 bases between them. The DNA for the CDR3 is TGCGCCAGCAGCCAAGCACACGGCCAAGCCTACGAGCAGTACTTC. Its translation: CASSQAHGQAYEQYF.

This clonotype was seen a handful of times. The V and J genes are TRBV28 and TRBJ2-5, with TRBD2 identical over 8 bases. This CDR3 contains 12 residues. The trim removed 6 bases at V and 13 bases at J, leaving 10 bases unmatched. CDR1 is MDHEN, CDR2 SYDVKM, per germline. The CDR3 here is CASSLGTSGSYF. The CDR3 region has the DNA TGTGCCAGCAGCCTCGGGACTAGTGGGTCGTACTTC.

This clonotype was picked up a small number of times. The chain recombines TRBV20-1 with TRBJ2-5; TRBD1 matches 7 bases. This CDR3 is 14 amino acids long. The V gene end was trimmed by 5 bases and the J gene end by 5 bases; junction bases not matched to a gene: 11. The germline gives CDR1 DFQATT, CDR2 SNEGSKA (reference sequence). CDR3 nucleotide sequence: TGCAGTGCTGGACCGGGACAGTGGAGGGAGACCCAGTACTTC. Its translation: CSAGPGQWRETQYF.

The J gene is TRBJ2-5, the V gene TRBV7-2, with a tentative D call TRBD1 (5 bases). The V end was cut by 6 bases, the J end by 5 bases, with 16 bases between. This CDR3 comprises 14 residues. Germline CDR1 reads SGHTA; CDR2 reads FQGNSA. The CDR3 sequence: CASSLNWGGETQYF. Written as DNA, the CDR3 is TGTGCCAGCAGTTTAAACTGGGGCGGCGAGACCCAGTACTTC.

CDR3 bases: TGTGCCAGCAGCCGCATACAGGGGGGATCCACTGAAGCTTTCTTT. It translates to CASSRIQGGSTEAFF. The chain combines TRBV6-5 with TRBJ1-1, with 8 bases fitting TRBD1. V gave up 6 bases and J gave up 4 bases; unmatched junction bases: 10. CDR1 is MNHEY, CDR2 SVGAGI, per germline. The CDR3 runs to 15 residues.

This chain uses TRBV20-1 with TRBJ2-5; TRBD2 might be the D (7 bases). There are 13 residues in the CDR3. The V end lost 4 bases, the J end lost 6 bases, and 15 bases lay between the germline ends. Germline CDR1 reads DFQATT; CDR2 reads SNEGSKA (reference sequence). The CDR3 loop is CSATTRGGKTQYF. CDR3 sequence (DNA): TGCAGTGCTACAACGAGGGGGGGAAAGACCCAGTACTTC.

Here the CDR3 reads CATSRGVGENQPQHF. The CDR3 DNA reads TGTGCCACCAGCAGAGGGGTAGGGGAGAATCAGCCCCAGCATTTT. The V and J genes are TRBV15 and TRBJ1-5, with a possible D match to TRBD1 (5 bases). V was pared by 1 base and J by 4 bases, with 11 bases between. This CDR3 region has 15 residues. Looked up from germline, CDR1 is LNHNV and CDR2 is YYDKDF (reference sequence). The full variable domain, in which reference TRBV15 and TRBJ1-5 provide the parts outside the CDR3, is DAMVIQNPRYQVTQFGKPVTLSCSQTLNHNVMYWYQQKSSQAPKLLFHYYDKDFNNEADTPDNFQSRRPNTSFCFLDIRSPGLGDTAMYLCATSRGVGENQPQHFGDGTRLSIL.

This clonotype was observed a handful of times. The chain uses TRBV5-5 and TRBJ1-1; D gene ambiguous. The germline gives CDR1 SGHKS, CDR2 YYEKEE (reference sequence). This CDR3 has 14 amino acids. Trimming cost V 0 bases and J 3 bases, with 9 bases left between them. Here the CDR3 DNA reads TGTGCCAGCAGCTTGGAGACGCGCGACACTGAAGCTTTCTTT. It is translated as CASSLETRDTEAFF.